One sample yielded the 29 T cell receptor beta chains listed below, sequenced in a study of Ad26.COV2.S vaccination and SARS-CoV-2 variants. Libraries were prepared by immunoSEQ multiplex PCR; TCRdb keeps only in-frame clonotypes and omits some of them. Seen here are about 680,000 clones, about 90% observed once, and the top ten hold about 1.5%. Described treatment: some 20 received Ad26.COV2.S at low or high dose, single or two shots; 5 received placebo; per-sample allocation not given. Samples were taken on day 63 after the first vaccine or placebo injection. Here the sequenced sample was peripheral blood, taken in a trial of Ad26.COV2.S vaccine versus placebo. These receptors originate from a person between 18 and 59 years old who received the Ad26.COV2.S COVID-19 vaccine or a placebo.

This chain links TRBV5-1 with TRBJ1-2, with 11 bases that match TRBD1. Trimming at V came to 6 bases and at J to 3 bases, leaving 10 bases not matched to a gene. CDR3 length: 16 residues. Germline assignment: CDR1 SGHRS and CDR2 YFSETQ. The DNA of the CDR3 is TGCGCCAGCACCTTCTCAGCGGGACAGGGGGACTATGGCTACACCTTC. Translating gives CASTFSAGQGDYGYTF.

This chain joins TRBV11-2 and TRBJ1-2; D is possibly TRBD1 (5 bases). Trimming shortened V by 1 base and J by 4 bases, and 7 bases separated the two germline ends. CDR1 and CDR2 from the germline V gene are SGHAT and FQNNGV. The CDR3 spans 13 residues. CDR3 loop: CASSLGQSYGYTF. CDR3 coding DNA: TGTGCCAGCAGCTTAGGACAGTCCTATGGCTACACCTTC.

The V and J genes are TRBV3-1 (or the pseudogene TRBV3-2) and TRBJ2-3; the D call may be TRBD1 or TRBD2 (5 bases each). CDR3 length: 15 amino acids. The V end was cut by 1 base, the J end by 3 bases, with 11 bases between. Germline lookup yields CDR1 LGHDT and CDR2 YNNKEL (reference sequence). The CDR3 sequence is CASSQARGATDTQYF. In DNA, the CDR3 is TGTGCCAGCAGCCAAGCTAGAGGGGCGACAGATACGCAGTATTTT.

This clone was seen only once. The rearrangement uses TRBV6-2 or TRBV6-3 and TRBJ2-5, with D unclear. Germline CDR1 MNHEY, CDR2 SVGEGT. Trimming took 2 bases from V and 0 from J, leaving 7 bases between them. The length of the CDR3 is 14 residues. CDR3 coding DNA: TGTGCCAGCAGTTACCCATGGGACCAAGAGACCCAGTACTTC. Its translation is CASSYPWDQETQYF.

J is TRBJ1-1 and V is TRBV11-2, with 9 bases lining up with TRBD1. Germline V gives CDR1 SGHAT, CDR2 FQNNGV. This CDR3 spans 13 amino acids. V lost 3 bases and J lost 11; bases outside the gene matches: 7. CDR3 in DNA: TGTGCCAGCAGCTTTACAGGGGGCGCAGATGCTTTCTTT. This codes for CASSFTGGADAFF. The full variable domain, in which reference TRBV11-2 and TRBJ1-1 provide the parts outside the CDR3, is EAGVAQSPRYKIIEKRQSVAFWCNPISGHATLYWYQQILGQGPKLLIQFQNNGVVDDSQLPKDRFSAERLKGVDSTLKIQPAKLEDSAVYLCASSFTGGADAFFGQGTRLTVV.

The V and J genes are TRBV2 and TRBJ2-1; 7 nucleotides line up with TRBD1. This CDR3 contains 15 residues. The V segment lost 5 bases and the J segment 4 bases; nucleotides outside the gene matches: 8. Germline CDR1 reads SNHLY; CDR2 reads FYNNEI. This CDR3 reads CASSPMRGRYNEQFF. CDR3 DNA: TGTGCCAGCAGTCCGATGAGGGGGCGGTACAATGAGCAGTTCTTC.

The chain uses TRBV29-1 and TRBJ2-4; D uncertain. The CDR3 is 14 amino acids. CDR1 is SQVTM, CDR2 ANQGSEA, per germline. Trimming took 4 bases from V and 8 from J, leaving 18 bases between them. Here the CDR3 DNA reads TGCAGCGTTGCACTTCGTCACATCTCGGACATTCAGTACTTC. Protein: CSVALRHISDIQYF. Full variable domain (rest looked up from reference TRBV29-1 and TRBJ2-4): SAVISQKPSRDICQRGTSLTIQCQVDSQVTMMFWYRQQPGQSLTLIATANQGSEATYESGFVIDKFPISRPNLTFSTLTVSNMSPEDSSIYLCSVALRHISDIQYFGAGTRLSVL.

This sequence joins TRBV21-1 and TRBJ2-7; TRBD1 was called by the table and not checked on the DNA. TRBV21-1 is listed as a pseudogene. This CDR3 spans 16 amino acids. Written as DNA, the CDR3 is TGTGCCAGCAGCAAATTTACAGGAGAAGAACCCTACGAGCAGTACTTC. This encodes CASSKFTGEEPYEQYF.

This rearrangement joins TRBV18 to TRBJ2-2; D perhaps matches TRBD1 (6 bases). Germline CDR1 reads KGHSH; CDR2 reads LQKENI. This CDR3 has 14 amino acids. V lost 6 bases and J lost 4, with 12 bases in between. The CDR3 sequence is CASSPGTTTGELFF. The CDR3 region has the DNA TGTGCCAGCTCTCCCGGGACAACCACCGGGGAGCTGTTTTTT.

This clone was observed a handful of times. The DNA for the CDR3 is TGTGCCAGCAGCCCTGGACAGGTTGATGGCTACACCTTC. This translates into CASSPGQVDGYTF. The rearrangement links TRBV4-2 to TRBJ1-2, with 7 bases aligning to TRBD1. Trimming cost V 4 bases and J 6 bases; bases outside gene matches: 5. Germline-derived CDR1 and CDR2 are LGHNA and YNFKEQ. The CDR3 contains 13 residues.

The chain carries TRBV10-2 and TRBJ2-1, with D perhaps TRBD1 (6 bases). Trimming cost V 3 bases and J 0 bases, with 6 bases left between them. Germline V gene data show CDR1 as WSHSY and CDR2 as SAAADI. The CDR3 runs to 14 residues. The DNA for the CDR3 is TGCGCCAGCAGTGAAGGGGGCTCCTACAATGAGCAGTTCTTC. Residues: CASSEGGSYNEQFF.

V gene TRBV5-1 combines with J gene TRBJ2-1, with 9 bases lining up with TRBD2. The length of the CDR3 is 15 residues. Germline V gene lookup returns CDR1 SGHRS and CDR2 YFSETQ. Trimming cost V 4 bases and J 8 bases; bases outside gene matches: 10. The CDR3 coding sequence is TGCGCCAGCAGCCCTAAAGGACTAGCGTTCGATGAGCAGTTCTTC. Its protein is CASSPKGLAFDEQFF.

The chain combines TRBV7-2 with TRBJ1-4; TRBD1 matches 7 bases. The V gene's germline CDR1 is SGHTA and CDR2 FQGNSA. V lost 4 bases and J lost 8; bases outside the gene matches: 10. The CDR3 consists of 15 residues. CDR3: CASSSRQGWREKLFF. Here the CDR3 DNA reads TGTGCCAGCAGCTCAAGACAGGGATGGCGGGAAAAACTGTTTTTT.

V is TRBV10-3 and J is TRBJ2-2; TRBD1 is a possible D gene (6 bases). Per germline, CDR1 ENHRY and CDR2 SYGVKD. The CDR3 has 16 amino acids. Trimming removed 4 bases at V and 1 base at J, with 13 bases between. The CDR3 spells CAISARTAMNTGELFF. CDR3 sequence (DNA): TGTGCCATCAGTGCCCGGACAGCTATGAACACCGGGGAGCTGTTTTTT.

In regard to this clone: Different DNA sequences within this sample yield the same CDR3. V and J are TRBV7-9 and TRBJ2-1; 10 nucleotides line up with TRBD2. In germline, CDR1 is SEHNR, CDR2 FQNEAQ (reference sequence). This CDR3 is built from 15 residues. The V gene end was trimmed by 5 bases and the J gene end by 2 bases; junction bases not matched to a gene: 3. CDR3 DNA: TGTGCCAGCAGCCCTAGCGGGAGCCCCTACAATGAGCAGTTCTTC. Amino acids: CASSPSGSPYNEQFF.

The CDR3 is CSGGREGQETQYF. Here the CDR3 DNA reads TGCAGCGGGGGCCGGGAGGGCCAAGAGACCCAGTACTTC. The gene calls are TRBV29-1 and TRBJ2-5; 8 bases map to TRBD2. The CDR3 contains 13 residues. Losses at the gene ends were 7 bases for V and 1 base for J; bases not matched to a gene: 5. Germline V gene lookup returns CDR1 SQVTM and CDR2 ANQGSEA.

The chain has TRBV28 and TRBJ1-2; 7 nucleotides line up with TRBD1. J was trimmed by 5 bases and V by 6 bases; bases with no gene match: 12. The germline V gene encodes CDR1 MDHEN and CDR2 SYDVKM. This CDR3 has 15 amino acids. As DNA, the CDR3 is TGTGCCAGCAGACAAACAGGGGCCCCTGGGTATGGCTACACCTTC. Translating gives CASRQTGAPGYGYTF.

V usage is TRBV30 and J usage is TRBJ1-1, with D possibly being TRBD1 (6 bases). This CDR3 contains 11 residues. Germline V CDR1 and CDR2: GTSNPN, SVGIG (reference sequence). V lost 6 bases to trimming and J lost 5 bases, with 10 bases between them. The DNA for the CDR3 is TGTGCCTGTAAGGGGGGGACTGAAGCTTTCTTT. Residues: CACKGGTEAFF. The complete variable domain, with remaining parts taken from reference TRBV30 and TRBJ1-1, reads SQTIHQWPATLVQPVGSPLSLECTVEGTSNPNLYWYRQAAGRGLQLLFYSVGIGQISSEVPQNLSASRPQDRQFILSSKKLLLSDSGFYLCACKGGTEAFFGQGTRLTVV.

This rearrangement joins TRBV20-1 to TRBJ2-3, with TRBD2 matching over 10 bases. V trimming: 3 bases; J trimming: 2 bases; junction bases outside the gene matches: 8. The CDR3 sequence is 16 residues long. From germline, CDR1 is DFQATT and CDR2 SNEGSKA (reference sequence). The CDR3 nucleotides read TGCAGTGCTAGTGAACTCACTAGCGGGATCACAGATACGCAGTATTTT. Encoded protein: CSASELTSGITDTQYF.

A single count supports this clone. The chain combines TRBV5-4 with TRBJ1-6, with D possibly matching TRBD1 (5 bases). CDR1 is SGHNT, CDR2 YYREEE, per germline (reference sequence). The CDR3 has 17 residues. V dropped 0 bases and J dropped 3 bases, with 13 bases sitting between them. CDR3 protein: CASSLGGRGGYNSPLHF. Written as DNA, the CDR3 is TGTGCCAGCAGCTTGGGGGGGAGGGGTGGCTATAATTCACCCCTCCACTTT. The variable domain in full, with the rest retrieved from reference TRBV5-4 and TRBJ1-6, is ETGVTQSPTHLIKTRGQQVTLRCSSQSGHNTVSWYQQALGQGPQFIFQYYREEENGRGNFPPRFSGLQFPNYSSELNVNALELDDSALYLCASSLGGRGGYNSPLHFGNGTRLTVT.

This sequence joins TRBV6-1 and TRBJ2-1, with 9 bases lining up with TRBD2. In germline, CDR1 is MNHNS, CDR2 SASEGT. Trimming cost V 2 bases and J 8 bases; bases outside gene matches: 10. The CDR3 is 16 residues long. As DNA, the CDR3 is TGTGCCAGCAGTGAACAAGATAGCGGGAGTGCATATGAGCAGTTCTTC. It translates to CASSEQDSGSAYEQFF.

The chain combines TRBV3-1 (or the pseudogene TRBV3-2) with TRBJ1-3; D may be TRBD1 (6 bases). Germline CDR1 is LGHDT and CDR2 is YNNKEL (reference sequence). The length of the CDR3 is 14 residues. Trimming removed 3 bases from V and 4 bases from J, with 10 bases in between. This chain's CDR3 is CASSQIGGGNTIYF. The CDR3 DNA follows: TGTGCCAGCAGCCAGATAGGGGGAGGAAACACCATATATTTT.

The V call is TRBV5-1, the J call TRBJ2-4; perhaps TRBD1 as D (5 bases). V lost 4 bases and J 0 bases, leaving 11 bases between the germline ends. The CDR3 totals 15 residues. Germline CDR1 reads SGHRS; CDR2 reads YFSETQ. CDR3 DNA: TGCGCCAGCAGCGTGGGGCCTGTAGCCAAAAACATTCAGTACTTC. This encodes CASSVGPVAKNIQYF.

CDR3 region: CASRPFDRASGTQYF. The DNA of the CDR3 is TGTGCCAGCAGACCTTTTGACAGGGCGTCGGGTACGCAGTATTTT. This chain links TRBV14 with TRBJ2-3; 7 nucleotides match TRBD1. J lost 8 bases, V lost 6 bases, and 14 bases had no gene match. This CDR3 contains 15 residues. The germline CDR1 and CDR2 sequences are SGHDN and FVKESK.

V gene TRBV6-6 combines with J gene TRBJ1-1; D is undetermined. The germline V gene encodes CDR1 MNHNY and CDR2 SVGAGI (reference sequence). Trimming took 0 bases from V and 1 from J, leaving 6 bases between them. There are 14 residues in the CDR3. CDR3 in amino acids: CASSYSRQNTEAFF. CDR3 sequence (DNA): TGTGCCAGCAGTTACTCTAGGCAGAACACTGAAGCTTTCTTT.

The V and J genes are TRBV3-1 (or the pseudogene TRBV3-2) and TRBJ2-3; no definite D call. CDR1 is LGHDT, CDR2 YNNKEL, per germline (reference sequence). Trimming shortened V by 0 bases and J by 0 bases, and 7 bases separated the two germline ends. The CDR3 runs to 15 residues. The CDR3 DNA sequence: TGTGCCAGCAGCCAAGATTTCGTAAGCACAGATACGCAGTATTTT. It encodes CASSQDFVSTDTQYF.

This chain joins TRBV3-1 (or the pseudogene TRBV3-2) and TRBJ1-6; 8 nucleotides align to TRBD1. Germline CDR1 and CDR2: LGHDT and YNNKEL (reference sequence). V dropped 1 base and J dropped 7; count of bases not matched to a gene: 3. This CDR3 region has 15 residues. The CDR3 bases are TGTGCCAGCAGCCAAGGACAGGGGACCAATTCACCCCTCCACTTT. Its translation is CASSQGQGTNSPLHF.

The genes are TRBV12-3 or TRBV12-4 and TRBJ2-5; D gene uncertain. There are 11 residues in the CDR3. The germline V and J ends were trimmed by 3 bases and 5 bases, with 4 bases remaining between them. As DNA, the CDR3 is TGTGCCAGCAGTTTTATGGAGACCCAGTACTTC. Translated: CASSFMETQYF.

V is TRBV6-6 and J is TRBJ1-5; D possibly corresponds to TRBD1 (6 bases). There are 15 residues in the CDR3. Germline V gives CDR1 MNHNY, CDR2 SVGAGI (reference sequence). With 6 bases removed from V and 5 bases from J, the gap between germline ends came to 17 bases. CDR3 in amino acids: CASSYGQPGDQPQHF. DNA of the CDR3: TGTGCCAGCAGCTACGGACAGCCGGGGGATCAGCCCCAGCATTTT.